This T cell receptor beta chain is drawn from a study of blood T cell repertoires in COVID-19. About the research overall: Spain, Italy and the United States supplied samples that represented acute and convalescent COVID-19. Sample material is recorded as cDNA or gDNA derived from T cells, B-cell-depleted T cells, or PBMCs.

Per the authors' pipeline: By means of reference gene primer amplification, nucleated cell counts were estimated. Assay used: immunoSEQ multiplex PCR; TCRdb lists only in-frame clones, some missing. From that table come the V and J calls and clone size; the DNA was used to work out D and trimming. The repertoire holds some 140,000 clones, with 65% to 80% as singletons. The CDR3 totals 14 residues. With 6 bases removed from V and 6 bases from J, the gap between germline ends came to 14 bases. CDR1 and CDR2 (germline): MGHRA, YSYEKL. This receptor was obtained from a man aged 60 to 69 with acute or convalescent COVID-19. Sequenced material: peripheral blood. The chain has TRBV4-1 and TRBJ1-4; weak D call: TRBD1 (6 bases). The CDR3 region has the DNA TGCGCCAGCAGTTACAGGGATGCGGATGAAAAACTGTTTTTT. Protein sequence: CASSYRDADEKLFF.